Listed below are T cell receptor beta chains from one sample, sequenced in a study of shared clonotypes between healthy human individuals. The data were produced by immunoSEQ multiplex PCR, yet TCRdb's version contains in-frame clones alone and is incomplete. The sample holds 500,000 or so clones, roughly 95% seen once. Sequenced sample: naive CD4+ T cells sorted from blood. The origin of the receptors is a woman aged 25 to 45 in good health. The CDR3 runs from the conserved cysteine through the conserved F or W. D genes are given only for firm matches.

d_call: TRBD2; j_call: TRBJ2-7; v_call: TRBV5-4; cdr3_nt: TGTGCCAGCAGCTTGACCGCGGGAGGGTACTACGAGCAGTACTTC; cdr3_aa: CASSLTAGGYYEQYF
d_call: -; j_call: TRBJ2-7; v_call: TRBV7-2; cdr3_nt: TGTGCCAGCAGCCCACATGTCGAGCAGTACTTC; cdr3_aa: CASSPHVEQYF
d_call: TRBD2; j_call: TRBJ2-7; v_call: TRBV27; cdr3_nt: TGTGCCAGCAGGACCGGGACTATTGACGAGCAGTACTTC; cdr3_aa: CASRTGTIDEQYF
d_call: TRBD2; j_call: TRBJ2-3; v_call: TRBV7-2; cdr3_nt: TGTGCCAGCAGCTTAGCGCTAGCGGTGAGCACAGATACGCAGTATTTT; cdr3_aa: CASSLALAVSTDTQYF
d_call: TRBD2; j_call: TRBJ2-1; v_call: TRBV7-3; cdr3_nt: TGTGCCAGCAGTTCACCGGGACTAGCATCAAATGAGCAGTTCTTC; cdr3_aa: CASSSPGLASNEQFF
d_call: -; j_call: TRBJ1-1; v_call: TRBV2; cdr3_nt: TGTGCCAGCAGTGAAGTCCCCGACACTGAAGCTTTCTTT; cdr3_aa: CASSEVPDTEAFF
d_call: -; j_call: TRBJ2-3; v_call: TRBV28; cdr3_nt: TGTGCCAGCAGTTTAATCAGGGTGGCAGATACGCAGTATTTT; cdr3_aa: CASSLIRVADTQYF
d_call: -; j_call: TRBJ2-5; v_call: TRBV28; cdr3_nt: TGTGCCAGCAGTTCCGGGACCCAGCGGGAGACCCAGTACTTC; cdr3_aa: CASSSGTQRETQYF
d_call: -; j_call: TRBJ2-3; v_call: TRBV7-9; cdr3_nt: TGTGCCAGCAGCTCCTCCCCCGGGACGTCTATGGCAGATACGCAGTATTTT; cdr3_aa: CASSSSPGTSMADTQYF
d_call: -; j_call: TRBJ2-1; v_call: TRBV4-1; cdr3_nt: TGCGCCAGCAGCCGTCTTGGGGGGGGCCTAGACAATGAGCAGTTCTTC; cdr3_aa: CASSRLGGGLDNEQFF
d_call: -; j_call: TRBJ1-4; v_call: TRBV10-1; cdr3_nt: TGCGCCAGCAGTGGTGGGTTTAATGAAAAACTGTTTTTT; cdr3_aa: CASSGGFNEKLFF
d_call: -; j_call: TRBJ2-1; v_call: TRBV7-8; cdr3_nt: TGTGCCAGCAGCCGTAGCGGAGACCCAATAAATGAGCAGTTCTTC; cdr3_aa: CASSRSGDPINEQFF